The 24 T cell receptor beta chains below come from one sample, sequenced in a study of blood T cell repertoires in COVID-19. Assay: immunoSEQ multiplex PCR; the TCRdb copy retains only in-frame clones and omits some. The sample records over 200,000 clones, 70% to 90% being singletons. The sequenced sample was PBMCs or T cells enriched from blood (not recorded which). These receptors all come from a man under 40 who had recovered from COVID-19.

This rearrangement joins TRBV10-1 to TRBJ2-1; TRBD2 might be the D (6 bases). CDR3 length: 14 residues. The V gene's germline CDR1 is WNHNN and CDR2 SYGVQD (reference sequence). Trimming stripped 0 bases from V and 7 bases from J, with 10 bases between. CDR3 in amino acids: CASSESTSMNEQFF. CDR3 DNA: TGCGCCAGCAGTGAGTCAACTAGCATGAATGAGCAGTTCTTC.

V and J are TRBV25-1 and TRBJ1-1; 8 bases are a match to TRBD1. Per germline, CDR1 MGHDK and CDR2 SYGVNS. The CDR3 contains 11 residues. V shed 6 bases and J 11 bases; nucleotides not matched to a gene: 5. This chain's CDR3 is CASSRTGWAFF. CDR3 nucleotides: TGTGCCAGCAGCAGGACAGGGTGGGCTTTCTTT.

In this sample, this clone turned up once. This chain links TRBV27 with TRBJ2-1; 7 bases map to TRBD1. Germline trimming cut 4 bases from V and 6 bases from J; bases unmatched to any gene: 3. CDR3 length equals 13 residues. The germline V gene has CDR1 MNHEY and CDR2 SMNVEV (reference sequence). The CDR3 region is CASSYRDSNEQFF. CDR3 nucleotide sequence: TGTGCCAGCAGTTACCGGGACAGCAATGAGCAGTTCTTC.

This clone is a singleton in its sample. The chain combines TRBV6-5 with TRBJ2-1, with 8 bases lining up with TRBD2. The CDR3 sequence is 14 residues long. CDR1 is MNHEY and CDR2 is SVGAGI in the germline V gene. The V gene end was trimmed by 7 bases and the J gene end by 4 bases; junction bases not matched to a gene: 6. In DNA form, the CDR3 reads TGTGCCAGCACGGCGGGAGGTATATACAATGAGCAGTTCTTC. Translating gives CASTAGGIYNEQFF.

This clone was picked up a small number of times. The chain recombines TRBV3-1 (or the pseudogene TRBV3-2) with TRBJ2-1; TRBD2 matches at 14 bases. V gave up 3 bases and J gave up 5 bases; unmatched junction bases: 3. The germline V gene has CDR1 LGHDT and CDR2 YNNKEL (reference sequence). This CDR3 region has 16 residues. The CDR3 DNA reads as TGTGCCAGCAGCCAGGGACTAGCGGGGGTTAACAATGAGCAGTTCTTC. Amino acid sequence: CASSQGLAGVNNEQFF.

The V and J genes are TRBV2 and TRBJ2-7; weak D call: TRBD2 (6 bases). The germline V gene encodes CDR1 SNHLY and CDR2 FYNNEI. The V gene lost 6 bases and the J gene lost 3 bases, with 18 bases spanning the gap. This CDR3 is 15 amino acids long. CDR3: CASSARLMGGYEQYF. CDR3 sequence (DNA): TGTGCCAGCAGCGCTCGCTTGATGGGGGGCTACGAGCAGTACTTC.

V is TRBV6-5 and J is TRBJ2-7, with D perhaps TRBD1 (6 bases). Between the trimmed V and J ends, which lost 3 bases and 4 bases, there was a span of 13 bases. CDR3 length equals 14 residues. Germline V gives CDR1 MNHEY, CDR2 SVGAGI. The CDR3 region has the DNA TGTGCCAGCAGTTATAAGGGGGTATTATACGAGCAGTACTTC. Protein product: CASSYKGVLYEQYF.

The chain employs TRBV28 and TRBJ2-7, with D possibly TRBD1 on 6 matching bases. Looked up from germline, CDR1 is MDHEN and CDR2 is SYDVKM. V lost 2 bases and J 7 bases, leaving 15 bases between the germline ends. The CDR3 has 14 residues. This CDR3 reads CASSLNRELREQYF. The CDR3 bases are TGTGCCAGCAGTTTAAACAGGGAGCTCAGGGAGCAGTACTTC.

DNA for the CDR3: TGTGCCAGCAGTTTATCAGGGGGAAACACCATATATTTT. This translates into CASSLSGGNTIYF. The chain is built from TRBV12-3 or TRBV12-4 and TRBJ1-3; D possibly corresponds to TRBD1 (5 bases). The CDR3 spans 13 residues. With 2 bases removed from V and 4 bases from J, the gap between germline ends came to 6 bases.

V is TRBV27 and J is TRBJ1-5, with a tentative D call TRBD1 (6 bases). The V end lost 3 bases, the J end lost 2 bases, and 14 bases lay between the germline ends. This CDR3 has 16 amino acids. In germline, CDR1 is MNHEY, CDR2 SMNVEV (reference sequence). The CDR3 sequence is CASSLSQGVGNQPQHF. Here the CDR3 DNA reads TGTGCCAGCAGTTTGTCACAGGGAGTCGGCAATCAGCCCCAGCATTTT.

The V and J genes are TRBV28 and TRBJ2-3; a weak D match, TRBD2 (6 bases). CDR3 length equals 16 residues. The germline V and J ends were trimmed by 7 bases and 3 bases, with 20 bases remaining between them. CDR1 is MDHEN and CDR2 is SYDVKM in the germline V gene. CDR3 region: CASIIGGMMDTDTQYF. The CDR3 DNA sequence: TGTGCCAGCATCATCGGGGGAATGATGGATACAGATACGCAGTATTTT.

The rearrangement uses TRBV4-1 and TRBJ1-1; D call uncertain. The germline CDR1 and CDR2 sequences are MGHRA and YSYEKL. This CDR3 spans 14 amino acids. The V gene lost 0 bases and the J gene lost 11 bases, with 16 bases spanning the gap. The CDR3 region has the DNA TGCGCCAGCAGCCAAGATTCGGGGTATCGTGGGGCTTTCTTT. Translating it yields CASSQDSGYRGAFF.

V gene TRBV12-5 combines with J gene TRBJ1-5; D possibly corresponds to TRBD1 (6 bases). This CDR3 has 14 residues. CDR1 is LGHNT, CDR2 FRNRAP, per germline. Trimming removed 7 bases from V and 0 bases from J, with 10 bases in between. The CDR3 sequence: CASASGDSNQPQHF. The CDR3 bases are TGTGCTAGTGCCTCAGGGGATAGCAATCAGCCCCAGCATTTT.

V and J are TRBV19 and TRBJ1-2; TRBD1 is a possible D gene (6 bases). Germline loops: CDR1 LNHDA, CDR2 SQIVND (reference sequence). Trimming took off 7 bases at V and 9 bases at J, with 15 bases between the two ends. The CDR3 is 12 residues long. The CDR3 is CASTQGLRSYTF. The CDR3 DNA reads TGTGCCAGTACCCAGGGGTTGAGGAGCTACACCTTC.

The rearrangement uses TRBV27 and TRBJ2-7; TRBD1 matches at 7 bases. The J segment lost 0 bases and the V segment lost 3 bases, leaving 5 bases of the junction unmatched. This CDR3 has 15 residues. Germline CDR1 and CDR2: MNHEY and SMNVEV (reference sequence). DNA for the CDR3: TGTGCCAGCAGTTTCGGACCAGGGGGCTCCTACGAGCAGTACTTC. Protein: CASSFGPGGSYEQYF.

This chain joins TRBV19 and TRBJ1-5; 7 nucleotides line up with TRBD1. Unmatched junction bases numbered 8, after V lost 5 bases and J lost 7 bases. Germline CDR1 is LNHDA and CDR2 is SQIVND (reference sequence). The CDR3 loop spans 14 amino acids. DNA of the CDR3: TGTGCCAGTAGTGTGACAGGGTTGGGGCAGCCCCAGCATTTT. Translation gives CASSVTGLGQPQHF.

In nucleotides, the CDR3 is TGTGCCAGCAGCGTGGGACTCAACAATGAGCAGTTCTTC. Residues: CASSVGLNNEQFF. V and J are TRBV9 and TRBJ2-1; tentative D call: TRBD2 (6 bases). Germline CDR1 is SGDLS and CDR2 is YYNGEE. V lost 2 bases and J 5 bases, leaving 8 bases between the germline ends. This CDR3 has 13 amino acids.

The V and J genes are TRBV5-1 and TRBJ2-1, with 9 bases that match TRBD1. V lost 0 bases to trimming and J lost 7 bases; unmatched junction nucleotides: 8. The CDR3 extends over 16 amino acids. Looked up from germline, CDR1 is SGHRS and CDR2 is YFSETQ. The CDR3 loop is CASSLAPGQGQNEQFF. In DNA, the CDR3 is TGCGCCAGCAGCTTGGCCCCGGGACAGGGCCAGAATGAGCAGTTCTTC. Drawing the rest from reference TRBV5-1 and TRBJ2-1, the complete variable domain is KAGVTQTPRYLIKTRGQQVTLSCSPISGHRSVSWYQQTPGQGLQFLFEYFSETQRNKGNFPGRFSGRQFSNSRSEMNVSTLELGDSALYLCASSLAPGQGQNEQFFGPGTRLTVL.

The chain combines TRBV3-1 (or the pseudogene TRBV3-2) with TRBJ1-1; 8 bases line up with TRBD1. The V gene's germline CDR1 is LGHDT and CDR2 YNNKEL (reference sequence). Germline trimming cut 5 bases from V and 5 bases from J; bases unmatched to any gene: 1. The CDR3 spans 12 residues. Here the CDR3 reads CASSRQGTEAFF. The CDR3 coding sequence is TGTGCCAGCAGCAGACAGGGGACTGAAGCTTTCTTT.

The J gene is TRBJ2-7, the V gene TRBV3-1 (or the pseudogene TRBV3-2); no firm D call. The CDR3 extends over 12 amino acids. Germline CDR1 LGHDT, CDR2 YNNKEL (reference sequence). Trimming cost V 4 bases and J 4 bases, with 8 bases left between them. CDR3 DNA: TGTGCCAGCAGCCTTTCCCAATACGAGCAGTACTTC. This gives the protein CASSLSQYEQYF.

The chain links TRBV3-1 (or the pseudogene TRBV3-2) to TRBJ1-2; 11 positions match TRBD1. This CDR3 region has 18 residues. V was clipped by 0 bases and J by 4 bases; unmatched bases: 10. The V gene's germline CDR1 is LGHDT and CDR2 YNNKEL (reference sequence). The CDR3 DNA reads as TGTGCCAGCAGCCAAGAAGGACAGGGGGCCGTATCAAGCTATGGCTACACCTTC. Amino acids: CASSQEGQGAVSSYGYTF.

The chain carries TRBV5-8 and TRBJ1-6; TRBD1 aligns across 7 bases. The junction had 5 bases not matched to a gene; V was cut back by 4 bases and J by 7 bases. The CDR3 covers 14 residues. From germline, CDR1 is SGHTS and CDR2 YDEGEE. CDR3 nucleotides: TGTGCCAGCAGCCCCGGGACAGTAAATTCACCCCTCCACTTT. Translating gives CASSPGTVNSPLHF.

The V call is TRBV2, the J call TRBJ2-2; TRBD1 is a possible D gene (7 bases). CDR1 is SNHLY, CDR2 FYNNEI, per germline. Trimming left V 10 bases short and J 7 bases short, with 16 bases between. The CDR3 runs to 13 residues. The DNA of the CDR3 is TGTGCCATTTTAACAGGGGAGGACGGGGAGCTGTTTTTT. Translation gives CAILTGEDGELFF.

The V call is TRBV3-1 (or the pseudogene TRBV3-2), the J call TRBJ1-3; TRBD1 aligns across 10 bases. This CDR3 has 16 amino acids. From germline, CDR1 is LGHDT and CDR2 YNNKEL (reference sequence). V dropped 4 bases and J dropped 10; count of bases not matched to a gene: 13. CDR3 protein: CASSRRQGAPIRTIYF. The CDR3 DNA reads as TGTGCCAGCAGCCGCAGACAGGGGGCCCCCATTCGAACCATATATTTT.